The source of this TCR beta chain is a study of PD-1 blockade in classical Hodgkin lymphoma. In every patient, relapse followed autologous stem cell transplantation, while exposure to brentuximab vedotin differed. Germline V gene sequence: CDR1 SGDLS, CDR2 YYNGEE. Trimming took 0 bases from V and 1 from J; bases not matched to a gene: 9. The CDR3 contains 17 residues. Sequencing was performed with immunoSEQ multiplex PCR; in TCRdb, only in-frame clones are kept and a portion is missing. The table lists about 97,000 clones, over 80% of them singletons. The rearrangement joins TRBV9 to TRBJ1-1; TRBD1 agrees at 7 bases. This clonotype originated in a human donor with classical Hodgkin lymphoma. The sample consisted of peripheral blood mononuclear cells (PBMCs), taken at baseline. The CDR3 DNA is TGTGCCAGCAGCGTAGCTCCAGGGGGGTCAGGGAACACTGAAGCTTTCTTT. As protein: CASSVAPGGSGNTEAFF. Full variable domain (missing parts from reference TRBV9 and TRBJ1-1): DSGVTQTPKHLITATGQRVTLRCSPRSGDLSVYWYQQSLDQGLQFLIQYYNGEERAKGNILERFSAQQFPDLHSELNLSSLELGDSALYFCASSVAPGGSGNTEAFFGQGTRLTVV.